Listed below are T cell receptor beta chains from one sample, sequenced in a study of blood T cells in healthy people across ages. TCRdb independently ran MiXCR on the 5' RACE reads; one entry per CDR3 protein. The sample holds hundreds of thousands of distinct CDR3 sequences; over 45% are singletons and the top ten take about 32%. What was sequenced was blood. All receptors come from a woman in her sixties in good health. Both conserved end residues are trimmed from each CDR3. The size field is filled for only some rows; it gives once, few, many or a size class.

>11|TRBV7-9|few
ASSFNGGETQY
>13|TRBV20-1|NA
SAYLLGGVLGEQF
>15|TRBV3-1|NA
ASSPKGRSPSYNEQY
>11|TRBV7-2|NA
ASSLAGRIEQY
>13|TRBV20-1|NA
SARQIGLDEETQY
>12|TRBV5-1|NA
ASSWGFGGDEQF
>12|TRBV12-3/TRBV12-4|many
ASSSGLAGTIQY
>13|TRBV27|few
ASSLLGTGQETQY
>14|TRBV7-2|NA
ASSLAGRGGPDTQY
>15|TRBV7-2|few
ASSLWAHTAGPYEQY
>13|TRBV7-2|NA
ASSPGQGGADTQY
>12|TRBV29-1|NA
SVATGPPTDTQY
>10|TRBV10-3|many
AIGDSWETQY
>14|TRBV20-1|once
SAPSQGRRGFTEAF
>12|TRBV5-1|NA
ASSLMGATYEQY
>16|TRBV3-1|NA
ASSQDLPSGRTKNEQF
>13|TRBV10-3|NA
AISEGTGGTGELF
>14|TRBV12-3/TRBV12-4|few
ASTISQGRGFLAQH
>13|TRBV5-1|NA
ASSLAAVNTGELF
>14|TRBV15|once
ATSRMGLASTETQY
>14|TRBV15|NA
ATSRGRLITYNEQF
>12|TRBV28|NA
ATRELSSYNEQF
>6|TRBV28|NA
ATEEQY
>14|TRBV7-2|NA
ASSLGPGYGKNIQY
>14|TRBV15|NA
ATSREASGVQQTQY
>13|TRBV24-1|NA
ATSDKRRGDNEQF
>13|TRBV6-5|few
ASSGTSGSYNEQF
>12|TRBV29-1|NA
SVDQGGSFNEQY
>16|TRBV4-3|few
ASSQDTGVSSGANVLT
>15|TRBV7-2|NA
ASSYRLAGEGTDTQY
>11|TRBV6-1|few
ASDRWGLETQY
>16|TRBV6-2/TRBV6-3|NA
ASSYSVAGMGFKETQY
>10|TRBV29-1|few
SVGFSETEQF
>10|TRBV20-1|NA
SARPQRAEQY
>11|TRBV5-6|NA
ASSWTRQETQY
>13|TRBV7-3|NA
ASSETGLKADTQY
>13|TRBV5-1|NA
ASRLGFPESYEQY
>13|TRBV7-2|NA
ASSEASGRASGYT
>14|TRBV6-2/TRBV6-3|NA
ASSGAESSGANVLT
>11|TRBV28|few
ASIPPGTYEQY
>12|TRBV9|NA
ASTQQPSTDTQY
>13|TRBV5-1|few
ASSLIGRVTYGYT
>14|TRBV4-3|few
ASSQSSSGRVDTQY
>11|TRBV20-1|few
SAPSRRGDEQY